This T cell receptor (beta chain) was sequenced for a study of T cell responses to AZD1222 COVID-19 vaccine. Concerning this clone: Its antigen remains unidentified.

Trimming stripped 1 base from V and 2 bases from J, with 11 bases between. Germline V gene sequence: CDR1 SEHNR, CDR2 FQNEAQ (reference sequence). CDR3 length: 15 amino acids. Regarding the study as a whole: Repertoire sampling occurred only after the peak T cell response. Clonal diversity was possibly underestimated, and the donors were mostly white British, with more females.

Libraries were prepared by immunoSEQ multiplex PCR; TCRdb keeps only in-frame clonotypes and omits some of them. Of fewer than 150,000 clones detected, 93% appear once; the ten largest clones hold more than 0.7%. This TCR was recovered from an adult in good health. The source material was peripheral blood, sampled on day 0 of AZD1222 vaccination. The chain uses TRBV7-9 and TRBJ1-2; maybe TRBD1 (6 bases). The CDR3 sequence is CASSLVGRGNYGYTF. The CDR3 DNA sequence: TGTGCCAGCAGCTTAGTGGGCAGGGGCAACTATGGCTACACCTTC.